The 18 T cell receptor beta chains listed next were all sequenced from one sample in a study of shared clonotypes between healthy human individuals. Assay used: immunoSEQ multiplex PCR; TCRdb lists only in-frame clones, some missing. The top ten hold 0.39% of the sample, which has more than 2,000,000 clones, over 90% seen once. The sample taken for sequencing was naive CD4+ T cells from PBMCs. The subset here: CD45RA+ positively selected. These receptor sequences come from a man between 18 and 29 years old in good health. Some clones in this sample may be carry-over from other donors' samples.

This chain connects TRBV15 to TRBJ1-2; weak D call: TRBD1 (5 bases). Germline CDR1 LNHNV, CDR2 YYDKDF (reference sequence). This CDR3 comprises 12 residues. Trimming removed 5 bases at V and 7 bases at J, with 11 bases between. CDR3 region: CATSFPGGGYTF. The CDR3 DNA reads TGTGCCACCAGCTTCCCCGGGGGTGGCTACACCTTC. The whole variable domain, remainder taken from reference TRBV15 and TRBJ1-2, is DAMVIQNPRYQVTQFGKPVTLSCSQTLNHNVMYWYQQKSSQAPKLLFHYYDKDFNNEADTPDNFQSRRPNTSFCFLDIRSPGLGDTAMYLCATSFPGGGYTFGSGTRLTVV.

This chain's CDR3 is CASSYGTSGSGDTQYF. CDR3 coding DNA: TGCGCCAGCAGCTACGGGACTAGCGGGAGTGGAGATACGCAGTATTTT. V gene TRBV5-1 combines with J gene TRBJ2-3; 14 bases match TRBD2. V was pared by 3 bases and J by 5 bases, with 5 bases of the junction left unmatched. Germline V lookup: CDR1 SGHRS, CDR2 YFSETQ. This CDR3 has 16 residues.

CDR3 nucleotides: TGTGCCAGTAGTTGGGGGACTCCTGAGGCCGAGCAGTACTTC. Translating it yields CASSWGTPEAEQYF. The V gene is TRBV19, the J gene TRBJ2-7; D perhaps matches TRBD2 (6 bases). Trimming stripped 5 bases from V and 6 bases from J, with 17 bases between. This CDR3 has 14 amino acids. The V gene's germline CDR1 is LNHDA and CDR2 SQIVND (reference sequence).

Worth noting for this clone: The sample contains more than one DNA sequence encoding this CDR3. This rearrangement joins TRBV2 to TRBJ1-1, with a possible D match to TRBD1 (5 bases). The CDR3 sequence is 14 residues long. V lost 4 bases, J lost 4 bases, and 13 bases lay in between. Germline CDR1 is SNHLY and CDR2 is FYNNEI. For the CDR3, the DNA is TGTGCCAGCAGTGTTGGGCAGGGTAGCACTGAAGCTTTCTTT. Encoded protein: CASSVGQGSTEAFF.

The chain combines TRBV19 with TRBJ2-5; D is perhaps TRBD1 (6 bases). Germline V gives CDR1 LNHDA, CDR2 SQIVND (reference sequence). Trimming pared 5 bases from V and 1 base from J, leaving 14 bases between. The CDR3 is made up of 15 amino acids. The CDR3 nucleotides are TGTGCCAGTAGTCTCAGGGGTCTGTCCCAAGAGACCCAGTACTTC. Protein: CASSLRGLSQETQYF.

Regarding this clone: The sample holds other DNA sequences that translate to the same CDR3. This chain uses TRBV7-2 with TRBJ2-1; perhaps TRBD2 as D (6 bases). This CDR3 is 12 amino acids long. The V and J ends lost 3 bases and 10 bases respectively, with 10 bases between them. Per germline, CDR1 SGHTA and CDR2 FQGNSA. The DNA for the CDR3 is TGTGCCAGCAGCTTGGGACTGGGGGAGCAGTTCTTC. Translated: CASSLGLGEQFF.

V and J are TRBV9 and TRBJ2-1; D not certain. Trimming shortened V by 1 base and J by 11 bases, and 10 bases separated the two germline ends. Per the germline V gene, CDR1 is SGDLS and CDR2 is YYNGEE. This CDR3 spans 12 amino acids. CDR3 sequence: CASSVTGGKQFF. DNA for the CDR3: TGTGCCAGCAGCGTAACGGGCGGAAAGCAGTTCTTC.

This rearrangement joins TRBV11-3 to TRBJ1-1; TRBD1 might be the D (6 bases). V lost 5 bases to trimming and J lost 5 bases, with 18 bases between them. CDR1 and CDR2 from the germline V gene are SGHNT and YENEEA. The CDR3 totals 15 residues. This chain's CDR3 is CASSPSRGVWTEAFF. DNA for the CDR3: TGTGCCAGCAGCCCCAGCAGGGGCGTTTGGACTGAAGCTTTCTTT.

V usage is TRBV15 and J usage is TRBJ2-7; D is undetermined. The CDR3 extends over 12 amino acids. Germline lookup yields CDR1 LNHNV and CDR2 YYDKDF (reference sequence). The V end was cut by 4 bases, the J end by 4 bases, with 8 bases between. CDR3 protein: CATSMAAYEQYF. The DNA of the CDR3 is TGTGCCACCAGCATGGCGGCGTACGAGCAGTACTTC.

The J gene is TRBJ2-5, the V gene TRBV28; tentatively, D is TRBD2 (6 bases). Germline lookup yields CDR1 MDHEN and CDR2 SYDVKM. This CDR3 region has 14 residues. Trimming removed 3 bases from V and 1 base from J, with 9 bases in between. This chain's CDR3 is CASSFPGAQETQYF. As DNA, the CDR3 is TGTGCCAGCAGTTTTCCGGGAGCCCAAGAGACCCAGTACTTC.

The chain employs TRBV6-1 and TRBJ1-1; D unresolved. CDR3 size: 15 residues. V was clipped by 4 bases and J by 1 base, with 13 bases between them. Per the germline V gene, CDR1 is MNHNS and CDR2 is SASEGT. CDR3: CASSVTPNSNTEAFF. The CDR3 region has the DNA TGTGCCAGCAGTGTTACCCCGAATTCGAACACTGAAGCTTTCTTT.

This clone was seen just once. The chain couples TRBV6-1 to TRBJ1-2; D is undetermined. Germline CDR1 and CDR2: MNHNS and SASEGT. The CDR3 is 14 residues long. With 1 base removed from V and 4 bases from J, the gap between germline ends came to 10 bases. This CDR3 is CASSEVGSVYGYTF. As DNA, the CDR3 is TGTGCCAGCAGTGAAGTGGGGTCGGTCTATGGCTACACCTTC.

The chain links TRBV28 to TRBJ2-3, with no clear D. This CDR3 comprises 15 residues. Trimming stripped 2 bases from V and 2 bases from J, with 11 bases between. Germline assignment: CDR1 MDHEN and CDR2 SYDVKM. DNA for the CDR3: TGTGCCAGCAGTTTAGGGCCCGTTTTCACAGATACGCAGTATTTT. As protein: CASSLGPVFTDTQYF.

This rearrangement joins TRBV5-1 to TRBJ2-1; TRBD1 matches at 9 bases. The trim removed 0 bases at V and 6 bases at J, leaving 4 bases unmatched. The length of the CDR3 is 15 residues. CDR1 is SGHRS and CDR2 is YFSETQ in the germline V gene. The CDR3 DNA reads TGCGCCAGCAGCTTGGTGGACAGGGGTGTCAATGAGCAGTTCTTC. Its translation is CASSLVDRGVNEQFF.

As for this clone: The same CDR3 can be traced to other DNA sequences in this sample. CDR3 amino acids: CASSGGVQETQYF. CDR3 nucleotides: TGTGCCAGTAGTGGGGGGGTACAAGAGACCCAGTACTTC. The V call is TRBV19, the J call TRBJ2-5, with 7 bases fitting TRBD2. Trimming at V came to 5 bases and at J to 2 bases, leaving 2 bases not matched to a gene. CDR1 is LNHDA, CDR2 SQIVND, per germline (reference sequence). The CDR3 is 13 amino acids. The whole variable domain, filled in from reference TRBV19 and TRBJ2-5, reads DGGITQSPKYLFRKEGQNVTLSCEQNLNHDAMYWYRQDPGQGLRLIYYSQIVNDFQKGDIAEGYSVSREKKESFPLTVTSAQKNPTAFYLCASSGGVQETQYFGPGTRLLVL.

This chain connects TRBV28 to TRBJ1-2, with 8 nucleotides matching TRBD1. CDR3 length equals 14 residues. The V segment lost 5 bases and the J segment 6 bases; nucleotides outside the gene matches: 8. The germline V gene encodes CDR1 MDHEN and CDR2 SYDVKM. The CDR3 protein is CASSPRTGRHGYTF. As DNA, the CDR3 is TGTGCCAGCAGTCCGCGGACAGGGCGTCATGGCTACACCTTC.

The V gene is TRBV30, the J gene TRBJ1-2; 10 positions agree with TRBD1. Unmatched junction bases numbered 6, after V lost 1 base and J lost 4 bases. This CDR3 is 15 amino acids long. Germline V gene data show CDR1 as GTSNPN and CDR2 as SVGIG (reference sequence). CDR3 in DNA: TGTGCCTGGAGTGGGGGACAGGGGCGGACCTATGGCTACACCTTC. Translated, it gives CAWSGGQGRTYGYTF.

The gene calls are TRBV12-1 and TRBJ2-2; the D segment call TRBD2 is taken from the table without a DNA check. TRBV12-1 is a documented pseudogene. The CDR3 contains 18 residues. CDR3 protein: CASSLELPSGTNTGELFF. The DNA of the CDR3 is TGTGCCAGCAGCCTCGAGCTCCCGAGCGGGACGAACACCGGGGAGCTGTTTTTT.